These 16 T cell receptor beta chains share one sample of origin, sequenced in a study of blood T cell repertoires in COVID-19. Profiled with immunoSEQ multiplex PCR; TCRdb holds only in-frame clones, not every one. Among a few hundred thousand clones listed, around 87% were seen once. Sequencing used peripheral blood. The receptor set was obtained from a man aged 60 to 69 with acute or convalescent COVID-19.

The chain carries TRBV27 and TRBJ2-2, with D possibly being TRBD2 (5 bases). The V end lost 3 bases, the J end lost 6 bases, and 11 bases lay between the germline ends. The CDR3 is made up of 14 amino acids. The germline V gene encodes CDR1 MNHEY and CDR2 SMNVEV (reference sequence). The CDR3 spells CASSLAPRAGELFF. For the CDR3, the DNA is TGTGCCAGCAGTTTGGCGCCGAGGGCCGGGGAGCTGTTTTTT.

This rearrangement joins TRBV18 to TRBJ2-7, with 15 positions matching TRBD2. With V trimmed by 6 bases and J by 4 bases, 4 bases remained unmatched. In germline, CDR1 is KGHSH, CDR2 LQKENI. The CDR3 runs to 15 residues. CDR3 in amino acids: CASSRTSGGGYEQYF. CDR3 nucleotide sequence: TGTGCCAGCTCGAGGACTAGCGGGGGGGGTTACGAGCAGTACTTC.

This clone appeared a few times. The chain couples TRBV25-1 to TRBJ2-2, with a weak D call TRBD1 (6 bases). Germline V gene data show CDR1 as MGHDK and CDR2 as SYGVNS. This CDR3 region has 17 residues. Trimming left V 2 bases short and J 1 base short, with 14 bases between. CDR3 sequence: CASSEHHGRGNTGELFF. CDR3 coding DNA: TGTGCCAGCAGTGAACACCATGGCAGGGGGAACACCGGGGAGCTGTTTTTT.

The genes are TRBV5-5 and TRBJ2-5; the D gene is possibly TRBD1 (5 bases). Trimming left V 4 bases short and J 2 bases short, with 21 bases between. The CDR3 extends over 17 amino acids. The germline V gene has CDR1 SGHKS and CDR2 YYEKEE (reference sequence). The CDR3 DNA reads TGTGCCAGCAGCCATTCGATTCAGGGCTCAAAACAAGAGACCCAGTACTTC. It codes for CASSHSIQGSKQETQYF.

The J gene is TRBJ1-1, the V gene TRBV6-5; D is possibly TRBD1 (5 bases). Trimming removed 0 bases from V and 0 bases from J, with 5 bases in between. The CDR3 has 14 residues. Germline lookup yields CDR1 MNHEY and CDR2 SVGAGI. CDR3 amino acids: CASSYSTVNTEAFF. CDR3 DNA: TGTGCCAGCAGTTACTCGACAGTGAACACTGAAGCTTTCTTT.

This rearrangement joins TRBV5-1 to TRBJ2-4, with 7 bases fitting TRBD2. V was pared by 0 bases and J by 3 bases, with 9 bases of the junction left unmatched. This CDR3 region has 17 residues. CDR1 is SGHRS and CDR2 is YFSETQ in the germline V gene. The CDR3 sequence is CASSLEVSRDYKNIQYF. CDR3 DNA: TGCGCCAGCAGCTTGGAGGTTAGCAGGGACTACAAAAACATTCAGTACTTC.

This chain uses TRBV12-5 with TRBJ2-5; 11 bases are a match to TRBD1. With 7 bases clipped from V and 1 base from J, the junction kept 5 bases outside the gene matches. Germline V gives CDR1 LGHNT, CDR2 FRNRAP. There are 15 residues in the CDR3. This chain's CDR3 is CASARDRGIQETQYF. The CDR3 DNA follows: TGTGCTAGTGCTCGGGACAGGGGGATCCAAGAGACCCAGTACTTC.

This chain uses TRBV4-2 with TRBJ1-3, with D possibly matching TRBD1 (5 bases). From germline, CDR1 is LGHNA and CDR2 YNFKEQ. The V end lost 0 bases, the J end lost 0 bases, and 9 bases lay between the germline ends. The CDR3 is 16 amino acids. Here the CDR3 reads CASSQDNGGSGNTIYF. DNA for the CDR3: TGTGCCAGCAGCCAAGATAACGGGGGCTCTGGAAACACCATATATTTT.

This clone appeared once. Written as DNA, the CDR3 is TGTGCCAGCAGCCCCTGGGGCCCCAATGAAAAACTGTTTTTT. Residues: CASSPWGPNEKLFF. The chain carries TRBV14 and TRBJ1-4; D is perhaps TRBD1 (5 bases). Germline CDR1 reads SGHDN; CDR2 reads FVKESK. This CDR3 has 14 amino acids. V was shortened by 4 bases and J by 5 bases, with 11 bases between the two germline ends.

J is TRBJ1-2 and V is TRBV3-1 (or the pseudogene TRBV3-2); TRBD1 matches at 8 bases. The trim removed 4 bases at V and 13 bases at J, leaving 11 bases unmatched. Germline loops: CDR1 LGHDT, CDR2 YNNKEL (reference sequence). This CDR3 has 13 amino acids. Here the CDR3 reads CASSRRDRSLFTF. CDR3 DNA: TGTGCCAGCAGCCGCCGGGACAGGTCTCTTTTCACCTTC.

The chain employs TRBV14 and TRBJ2-7; TRBD1 is a possible D gene (6 bases). V was pared by 3 bases and J by 6 bases, with 9 bases between. The germline CDR1 and CDR2 sequences are SGHDN and FVKESK. The CDR3 loop spans 12 amino acids. The CDR3 loop is CASSQAGVEQYF. CDR3 DNA: TGTGCCAGCAGCCAGGCAGGGGTCGAGCAGTACTTC.

The CDR3 loop reads CASSFSLVGLFF. The CDR3 coding sequence is TGTGCCAGCAGCTTCTCACTCGTCGGTTTGTTTTTT. The V gene is TRBV5-8, the J gene TRBJ1-4; D is undetermined. Trimming shortened V by 2 bases and J by 15 bases, and 14 bases separated the two germline ends. The CDR3 consists of 12 residues. Germline V gene data show CDR1 as SGHTS and CDR2 as YDEGEE.

The V gene is TRBV4-3, the J gene TRBJ1-4; 8 bases map to TRBD1. Per the germline V gene, CDR1 is LGHNA and CDR2 is YSLEER. Trimming removed 1 base from V and 0 bases from J; junction bases left unmatched: 16. The CDR3 loop spans 21 amino acids. The CDR3 nucleotides are TGCGCCAGCAGCCAAGGGGTGAGGACAGGGACATCGGTGGCAACTAATGAAAAACTGTTTTTT. It encodes CASSQGVRTGTSVATNEKLFF.

The chain couples TRBV7-2 to TRBJ1-1, with D unclear. This CDR3 has 14 amino acids. The V end lost 0 bases, the J end lost 5 bases, and 10 bases lay between the germline ends. Germline V lookup: CDR1 SGHTA, CDR2 FQGNSA. The CDR3, as DNA: TGTGCCAGCAGCTTAGCTCTCTGGAGAACTGAAGCTTTCTTT. Translating it yields CASSLALWRTEAFF.

Regarding this clone: A read error may produce the germline difference seen at one junction end. The V gene is TRBV6-2 or TRBV6-3, the J gene TRBJ2-7; D is possibly TRBD2 (6 bases). This CDR3 is built from 11 residues. Per the germline V gene, CDR1 is MNHEY and CDR2 is SVGEGT. This CDR3 reads CASSYGDSAFF. In DNA form, the CDR3 reads TGTGCCAGCAGTTACGGGGACTCCGCCTTCTTC.

The genes are TRBV19 and TRBJ1-1; 8 bases match TRBD1. Trimming at V came to 6 bases and at J to 11 bases, leaving 11 bases not matched to a gene. This CDR3 contains 13 residues. CDR1 LNHDA and CDR2 SQIVND come from the germline V gene (reference sequence). The CDR3 DNA is TGTGCCAGTAGAGCCATCCAGGGGGCGGGGGCTTTCTTT. It encodes CASRAIQGAGAFF.